The text below deals with one T cell receptor (beta chain). This clone has a single count. Its antigen target is currently unknown. No base quality values were provided; no much bigger clone lies one nucleotide off. The data belong to a study of blood T cell repertoires in COVID-19 (dated by TCRdb to 2018 to 2021). Describing the broader study: Collaborator samples came from the United States, Italy and Spain and covered acute and convalescent phases of COVID-19. The prospective study material was composed of cDNA or gDNA derived from T cells, B-cell-depleted T cells, or PBMCs. The dataset comprised deeply sampled blood TCRbeta repertoires from subjects exposed to, actively infected with, or recovered from COVID-19. A freely available public database, intended as a resource for researchers studying the immune response to SARS-CoV-2, is where the repertoires were released. Samples came from the ongoing ImmuneRACE study (first 160 participants) plus 1,254 subjects from 6 global collaborators. The sample metadata nearly always contained a de-identified subject ID, COVID-19 status, age in years and sex. Where HLA class I and class II types were available, the types were taken from metadata supplied by the sample provider, not from assay-based typing.

The immunoSEQ Assay, a bias-controlled multiplex PCR, was used to amplify TCRbeta CDR3 regions from genomic DNA. The authors' pipeline ran thus. Within the assay, amplification of reference gene primers was used to estimate how many nucleated cells each sample contained. To quantify the absolute abundance of each unique TCRbeta CDR3 rearrangement, sequence reads were collapsed and filtered. For each sample, productive Simpson clonality was calculated as the square root of Simpson's diversity index across productive rearrangements. Entries here come from immuneACCESS through TCRdb and include only in-frame sequences with V and J called. Some clones fail to appear in such tables; in the studies checked, an unresolved V gene covers under half of the shortfall, and the cause of the remainder is unknown. V, J and clone size are those of that table, while D and trimming were read from the DNA. The sample records 400,000 to 450,000 clones, around 90% of which are singletons. Together, the top ten hold around 0.92% of the sample.

The germline V gene specifies SGHDN as CDR1 and FVKESK as CDR2. The CDR3, cysteine through phenylalanine, is 16 amino acids long. Left in the record is the CDR3 DNA by itself, 48 bases read in frame from the first base. A distance of 13 bases separates the germline ends of V and J, which lose 1 base and 2 bases respectively. Broader findings and caveats from the paper: Clinical and demographic metadata were provided uncurated, with the amount varying by source and participant.

In Seattle, one collaborating source enrolled patients while the infection was active and tracked those patients longitudinally over the course of disease. Collaborating institutions collected whole blood in K2EDTA tubes following their own protocols. Collaborator samples were shipped for TCRbeta analysis as frozen whole blood, isolated PBMCs, or DNA extracted from either sample type. Material: peripheral blood. The rearranged chain carries TRBV14 and TRBJ2-3; tentative D gene TRBD1, with 6 bases matching. This sequence was found in a man between 18 and 35 years old with COVID-19, enrolled during active disease. The DNA sequence reads TGTGCCAGCAGCCAAGGAGGCAGGGGAAACACAGATACGCAGTATTTT. Translated, it reads CASSQGGRGNTDTQYF.